Sequencing of this T cell receptor beta chain was carried out in a study of blood T cell repertoires in COVID-19. Trimming took off 2 bases at V and 3 bases at J, with 10 bases between the two ends. The germline CDR1 and CDR2 sequences are KGHSH and LQKENI. The CDR3 sequence is 15 residues long. Clones were read by immunoSEQ multiplex PCR, and TCRdb kept only the in-frame ones, dropping some. The sample has around 95,000 clones; over 75% are singletons. The chain couples TRBV18 to TRBJ1-4; D is possibly TRBD1 (6 bases). The receptor was isolated from a man between 45 and 60 years old with acute or convalescent COVID-19. Sequencing input: peripheral blood. CDR3 region: CASSPGGFANEKLFF. The CDR3 DNA reads TGTGCCAGCTCACCAGGGGGCTTTGCTAATGAAAAACTGTTTTTT.